This T cell receptor beta chain was sequenced during a study of CD8 T cells in Susac syndrome (dated 2019 in TCRdb). Notes on the research overall: Repertoire sequencing was used to test whether CD8+ T cell activation and differentiation in Susac syndrome was antigen driven. The clonality of the CD8+ T cell repertoire was compared across 11 to 12 healthy donors, around 14 Susac syndrome patients and around 16 multiple sclerosis patients.

RNA was extracted with the RNeasy kit and roughly 0.45 to 1 ug was reverse transcribed using random hexamers. The immunoSEQ multiplex PCR assay, which covers 54 Vbeta and 13 Jbeta segments, was used to amplify TCR beta CDR3 regions. Bias from PCR amplification was corrected by using a synthetic template baseline for primer optimization and for computational correction. In the authors' own workflow: Reads were assigned to V, D and J genes according to IMGT and analyzed in immunoSEQ Analyzer, with only productive sequences retained. Clonality was computed as one minus Shannon entropy normalized by log2 of the number of productive unique sequences. For each patient and control, public and private clones were evaluated among the 100 most prevalent clones. Clones were defined as Susac-specific when absent from the healthy and MS cohorts, from approximately 970 published viral clones and from other ImmuneACCESS disease sequences. The public reads were quality trimmed at Q25 with fastp and then assembled into clones with MiXCR by TCRdb, keeping productive beta chains. Each CDR3 protein gets just one entry, which takes the most common genes and DNA from the rows behind it. The V and J calls and clone size are TCRdb's, not the authors'. In all, the sample holds tens of thousands of distinct CDR3 sequences, and roughly 90% of those were seen once. Just over 0.5% of the sample is in the top ten clones.

Remarks on this clonotype: Which antigen it targets is not known. Base qualities were left out, and no much larger clone turns up one base away.

The germline V gene sets CDR1 to MGHRA and CDR2 to YSYEKL. Deletion took 6 bases off V and 3 bases off J, with a span of 6 bases between the germline ends. From the cysteine through the phenylalanine, the CDR3 covers 12 amino acids. The retained sequence is limited to the CDR3, 36 bases, with the frame set at the first base. Beyond this particular receptor, the publication reports: The number of individuals in the TCR sequencing and HLA analysis was recognized as being relatively small.

Peripheral blood CD8+ and CD4+ T cells from healthy donors, Susac syndrome patients and multiple sclerosis patients were profiled using high-throughput TCR beta sequencing. Treatment-naive patients with stable or active relapsing-remitting disease fulfilling revised McDonald criteria were used as multiple sclerosis controls. Bulk CD8+ and CD4+ T cells were purified magnetically by negative isolation, whereas CD8+ TEMRA cells were enriched by FACS. Blood was drawn into EDTA tubes, processed within 24 hours, and PBMCs were isolated by density gradient centrifugation. PBMCs intended for TCR sequencing were cryopreserved in liquid nitrogen and thawed later in a water bath at 37 degrees C. Purity of sorted or isolated CD4+, CD8+ and CD8+ TEMRA cells was at least 90%.

The sample taken for sequencing was CD8+ T cells from PBMCs. The receptor was isolated from a human donor with multiple sclerosis. The rearrangement joined TRBV4-1 to TRBJ1-3; no D gene can be assigned with confidence. The CDR3: CASSQNGNTIYF. The DNA reads TGCGCCAGCAGTCAAAATGGAAACACCATATATTTT.